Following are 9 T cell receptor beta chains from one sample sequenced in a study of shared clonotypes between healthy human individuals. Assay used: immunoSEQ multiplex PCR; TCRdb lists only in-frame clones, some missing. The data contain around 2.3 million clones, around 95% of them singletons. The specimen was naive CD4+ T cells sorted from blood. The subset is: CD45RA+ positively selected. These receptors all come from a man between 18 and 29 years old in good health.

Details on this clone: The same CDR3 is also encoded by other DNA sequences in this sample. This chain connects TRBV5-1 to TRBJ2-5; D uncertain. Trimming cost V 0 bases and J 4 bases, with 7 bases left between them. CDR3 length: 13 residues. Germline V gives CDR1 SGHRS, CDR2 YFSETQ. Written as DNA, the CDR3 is TGCGCCAGCAGCTTGGCCTCCCCAGAGACCCAGTACTTC. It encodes CASSLASPETQYF. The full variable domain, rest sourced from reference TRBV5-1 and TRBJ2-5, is KAGVTQTPRYLIKTRGQQVTLSCSPISGHRSVSWYQQTPGQGLQFLFEYFSETQRNKGNFPGRFSGRQFSNSRSEMNVSTLELGDSALYLCASSLASPETQYFGPGTRLLVL.

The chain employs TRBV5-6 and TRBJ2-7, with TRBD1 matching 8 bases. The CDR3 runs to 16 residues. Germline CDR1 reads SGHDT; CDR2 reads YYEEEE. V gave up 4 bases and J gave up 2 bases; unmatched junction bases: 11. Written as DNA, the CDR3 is TGTGCCAGCAGCCGTGTCCGGGACAGGCGGACCTACGAGCAGTACTTC. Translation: CASSRVRDRRTYEQYF.

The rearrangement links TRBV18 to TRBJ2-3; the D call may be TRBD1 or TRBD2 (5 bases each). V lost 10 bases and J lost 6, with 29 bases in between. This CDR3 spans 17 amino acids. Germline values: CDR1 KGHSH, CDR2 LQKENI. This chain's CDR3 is CATRSGRDLSTDDTQYF. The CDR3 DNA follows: TGTGCCACACGAAGTGGCAGGGACCTCTCCACAGATGATACGCAGTATTTT.

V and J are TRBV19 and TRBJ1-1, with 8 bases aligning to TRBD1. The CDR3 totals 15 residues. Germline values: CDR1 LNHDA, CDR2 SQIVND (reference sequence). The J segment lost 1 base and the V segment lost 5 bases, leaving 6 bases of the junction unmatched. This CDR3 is CASSSTGTGNTEAFF. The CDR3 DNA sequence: TGTGCCAGTAGTTCGACCGGGACAGGGAACACTGAAGCTTTCTTT. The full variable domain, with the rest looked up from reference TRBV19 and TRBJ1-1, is DGGITQSPKYLFRKEGQNVTLSCEQNLNHDAMYWYRQDPGQGLRLIYYSQIVNDFQKGDIAEGYSVSREKKESFPLTVTSAQKNPTAFYLCASSSTGTGNTEAFFGQGTRLTVV.

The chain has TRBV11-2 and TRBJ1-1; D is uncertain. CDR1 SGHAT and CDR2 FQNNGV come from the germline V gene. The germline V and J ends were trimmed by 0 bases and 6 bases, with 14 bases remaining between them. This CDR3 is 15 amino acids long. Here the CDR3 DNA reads TGTGCCAGCAGCTTAGATTCCGTGGTAATTTCTGAAGCTTTCTTT. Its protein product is CASSLDSVVISEAFF.

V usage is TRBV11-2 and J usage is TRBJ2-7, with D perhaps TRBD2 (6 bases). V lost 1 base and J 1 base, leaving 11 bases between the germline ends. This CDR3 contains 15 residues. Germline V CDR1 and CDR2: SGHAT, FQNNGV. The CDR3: CASSLGASASYEQYF. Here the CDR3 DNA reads TGTGCCAGCAGCTTAGGGGCTAGCGCATCCTACGAGCAGTACTTC.

This chain's CDR3 is CASSGGGINTGELFF. In nucleotides, the CDR3 is TGCGCCAGCAGTGGTGGAGGGATTAACACCGGGGAGCTGTTTTTT. This sequence joins TRBV10-1 and TRBJ2-2; D is perhaps TRBD2 (6 bases). The ends were cut back, 4 bases at V and 2 bases at J, with 11 bases in the middle. The CDR3 runs to 15 residues. CDR1 and CDR2 from the germline V gene are WNHNN and SYGVQD (reference sequence).

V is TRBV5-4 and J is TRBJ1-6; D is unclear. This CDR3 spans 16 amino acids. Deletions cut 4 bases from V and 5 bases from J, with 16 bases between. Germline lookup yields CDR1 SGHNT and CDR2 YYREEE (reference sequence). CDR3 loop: CASSAGSPHNNSPLHF. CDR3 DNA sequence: TGTGCCAGCAGCGCCGGGTCCCCCCACAATAATTCACCCCTCCACTTT.

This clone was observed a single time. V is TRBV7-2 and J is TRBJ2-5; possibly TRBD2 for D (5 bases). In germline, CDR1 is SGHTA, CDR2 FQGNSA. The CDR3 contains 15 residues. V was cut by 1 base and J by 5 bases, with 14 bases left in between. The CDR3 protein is CASSLGGWERETQYF. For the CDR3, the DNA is TGTGCCAGCAGCTTAGGCGGCTGGGAGCGGGAGACCCAGTACTTC.